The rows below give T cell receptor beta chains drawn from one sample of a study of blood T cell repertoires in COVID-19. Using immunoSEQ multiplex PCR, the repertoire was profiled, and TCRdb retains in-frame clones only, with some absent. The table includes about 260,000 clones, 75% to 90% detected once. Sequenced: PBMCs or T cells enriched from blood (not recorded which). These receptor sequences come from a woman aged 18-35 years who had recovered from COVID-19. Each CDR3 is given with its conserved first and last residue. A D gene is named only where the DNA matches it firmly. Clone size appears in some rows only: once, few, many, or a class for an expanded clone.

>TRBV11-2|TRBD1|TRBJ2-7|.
CASSPGTVGYEQYF
TGTGCCAGCAGCCCGGGGACAGTAGGCTACGAGCAGTACTTC
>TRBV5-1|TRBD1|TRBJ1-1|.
CASSSTGGTEAFF
TGCGCCAGCAGCTCTACAGGGGGCACTGAAGCTTTCTTT
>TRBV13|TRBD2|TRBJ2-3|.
CASSTRLAGGRDTQYF
TGTGCCAGCAGCACGCGGCTAGCGGGGGGGCGAGATACGCAGTATTTT
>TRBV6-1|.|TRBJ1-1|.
CASSERPGVWRTEAFF
TGTGCCAGCAGTGAACGCCCAGGGGTATGGCGGACTGAAGCTTTCTTT
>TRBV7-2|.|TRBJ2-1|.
CASSLEGLNEQFF
TGTGCCAGCAGCTTAGAGGGACTGAATGAGCAGTTCTTC
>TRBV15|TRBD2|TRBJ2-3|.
CATSRDYPGTSGGAVTDTQYF
TGTGCCACCAGCAGAGACTATCCCGGGACTAGCGGGGGGGCCGTCACAGATACGCAGTATTTT
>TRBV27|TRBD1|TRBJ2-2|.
CASSRRVRDRGLGGELFF
TGTGCCAGCAGTCGCAGGGTCCGGGACAGGGGGCTTGGCGGGGAGCTGTTTTTT
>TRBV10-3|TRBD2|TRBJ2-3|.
CAISALRGASTDTQYF
TGTGCCATCAGTGCTTTGCGGGGGGCTAGCACAGATACGCAGTATTTT
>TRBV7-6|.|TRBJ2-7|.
CASSLDGSGAYEQYF
TGTGCCAGCAGCTTAGACGGTAGCGGCGCCTACGAGCAGTACTTC
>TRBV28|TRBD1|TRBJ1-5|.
CASSLSDRQGEGNQPQHF
TGTGCCAGCAGTTTATCCGATCGACAGGGGGAAGGCAATCAGCCCCAGCATTTT
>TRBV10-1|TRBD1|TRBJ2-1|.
CASRETGTHEQFF
TGCGCCAGCAGAGAGACAGGGACCCATGAGCAGTTCTTC
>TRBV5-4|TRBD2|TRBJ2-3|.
CASSTLAGASTDTQYF
TGTGCCAGCAGCACCTTAGCGGGGGCTAGCACAGATACGCAGTATTTT
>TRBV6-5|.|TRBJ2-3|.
CASSSQGDTQYF
TGTGCCAGCAGTTCACAGGGCGATACGCAGTATTTT
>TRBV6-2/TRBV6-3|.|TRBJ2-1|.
CASSSGTRLPYNEQFF
TGTGCCAGCAGCTCCGGGACACGTCTACCCTACAATGAGCAGTTCTTC
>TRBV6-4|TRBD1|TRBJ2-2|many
CASSDLDRGNTGELFF
TGTGCCAGCAGTGACCTGGACAGGGGGAACACCGGGGAGCTGTTTTTT
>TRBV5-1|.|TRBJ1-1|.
CASSAPRQNRNTEAFF
TGCGCCAGCAGCGCCCCCCGACAGAATAGGAACACTGAAGCTTTCTTT
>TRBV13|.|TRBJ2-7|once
CASSLGLGGDYEQYF
TGTGCCAGCAGCCTCGGACTAGGGGGAGACTACGAGCAGTACTTC
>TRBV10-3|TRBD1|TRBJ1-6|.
CAISDDRDYNSPLHF
TGTGCCATCAGTGATGACAGGGACTATAATTCACCCCTCCACTTT
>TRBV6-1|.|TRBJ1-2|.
CASSEVGDYGYTF
TGTGCCAGCAGTGAAGTAGGGGACTATGGCTACACCTTC
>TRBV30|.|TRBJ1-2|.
CAWSALYGYTF
TGTGCCTGGAGCGCACTATATGGCTACACCTTC
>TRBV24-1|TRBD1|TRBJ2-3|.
CATSAWSGTGGRDTQYF
TGTGCCACCAGTGCCTGGTCCGGGACAGGGGGCAGAGATACGCAGTATTTT
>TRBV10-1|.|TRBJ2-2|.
CASSSLEGNTGELFF
TGCGCCAGCAGTTCACTGGAGGGCAACACCGGGGAGCTGTTTTTT
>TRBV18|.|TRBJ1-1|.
CASSPGSQGMNTEAFF
TGTGCCAGCTCACCGGGGTCTCAGGGGATGAACACTGAAGCTTTCTTT
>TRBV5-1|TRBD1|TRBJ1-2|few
CASSSRGDYGYTF
TGCGCCAGCAGCTCCAGGGGGGACTATGGCTACACCTTC
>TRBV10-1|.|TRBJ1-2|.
CASSDPGSDGYTF
TGCGCCAGCAGTGACCCAGGCTCGGATGGCTACACCTTC
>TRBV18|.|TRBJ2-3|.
CASSPVTGDTDTQYF
TGTGCCAGCTCACCAGTAACAGGAGACACAGATACGCAGTATTTT
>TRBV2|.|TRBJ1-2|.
CASSTGRGGYGYTF
TGTGCCAGCAGCACAGGCAGAGGGGGCTATGGCTACACCTTC
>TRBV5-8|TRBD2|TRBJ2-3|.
CASSLSGGADTQYF
TGTGCCAGCAGCTTGAGCGGGGGCGCAGATACGCAGTATTTT